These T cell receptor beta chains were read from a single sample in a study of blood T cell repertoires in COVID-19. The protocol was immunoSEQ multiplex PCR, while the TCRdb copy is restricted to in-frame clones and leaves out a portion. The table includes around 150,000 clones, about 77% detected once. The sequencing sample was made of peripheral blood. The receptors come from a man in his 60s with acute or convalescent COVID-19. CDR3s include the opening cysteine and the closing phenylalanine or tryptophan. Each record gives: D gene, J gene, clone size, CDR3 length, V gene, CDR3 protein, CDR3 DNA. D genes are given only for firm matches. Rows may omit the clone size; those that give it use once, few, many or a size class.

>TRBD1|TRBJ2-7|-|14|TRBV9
CASRPPGQGTEQYF
TGTGCCAGCAGACCACCGGGACAGGGTACCGAGCAGTACTTC
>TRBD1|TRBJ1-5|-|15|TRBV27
CASSPGTGWGQPQHF
TGTGCCAGCAGTCCGGGGACAGGGTGGGGTCAGCCCCAGCATTTT
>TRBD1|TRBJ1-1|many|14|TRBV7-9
CASTTGGAYTEAFF
TGTGCCAGCACCACAGGGGGCGCATATACTGAAGCTTTCTTT
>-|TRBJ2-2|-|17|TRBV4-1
CASSQDTSGAGTGELFF
TGCGCCAGCAGCCAAGATACGTCGGGAGCGGGCACCGGGGAGCTGTTTTTT
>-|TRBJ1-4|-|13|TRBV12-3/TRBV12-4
CASRRESIEKLFF
TGTGCCAGCAGACGGGAGTCCATCGAAAAACTGTTTTTT
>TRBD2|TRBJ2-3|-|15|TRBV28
CASSHSGTSTDTQYF
TGTGCCAGCAGCCATAGCGGGACCAGCACAGATACGCAGTATTTT
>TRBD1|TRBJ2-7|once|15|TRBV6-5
CASSSSGQGAEEQYF
TGTGCCAGCAGTTCCTCGGGACAGGGGGCTGAAGAGCAGTACTTC
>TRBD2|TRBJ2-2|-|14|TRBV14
CASSPGLATGELFF
TGTGCCAGCAGCCCGGGACTAGCGACCGGGGAGCTGTTTTTT
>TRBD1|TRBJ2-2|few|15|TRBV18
CASSSGTGNTGELFF
TGTGCCAGCTCGTCCGGGACAGGGAACACCGGGGAGCTGTTTTTT
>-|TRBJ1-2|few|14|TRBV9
CASSRARGSYGYTF
TGTGCCAGCAGCAGAGCACGGGGGTCCTATGGCTACACCTTC
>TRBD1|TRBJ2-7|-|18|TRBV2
CASSADDRGPTTTYEQYF
TGTGCCAGCAGTGCTGACGACAGGGGGCCTACCACCACTTACGAGCAGTACTTC
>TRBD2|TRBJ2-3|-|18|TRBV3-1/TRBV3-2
CASSQAAGAGGHTDTQYF
TGTGCCAGCAGCCAAGCCGCCGGGGCGGGAGGGCACACAGATACGCAGTATTTT
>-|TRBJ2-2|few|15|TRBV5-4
CASSHGGSGTGELFF
TGTGCCAGCAGCCATGGAGGTTCCGGCACCGGGGAGCTGTTTTTT
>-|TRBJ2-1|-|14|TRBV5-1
CASSFRPASGEQFF
TGCGCCAGCAGCTTTCGTCCCGCCTCGGGTGAGCAGTTCTTC